These 19 T cell receptor beta chains share one sample of origin, sequenced in a study of OX40 agonist ivuxolimab in advanced cancers. Here immunoSEQ multiplex PCR was the method, and the copy in TCRdb shows in-frame clones only, minus some. This sample has 24,000 or so clones; around 85% occur once, and the top ten carry 15% to 20%. The material sequenced was CD4+ or CD8+ T cells sorted from blood, taken in a trial of the OX40 agonist ivuxolimab. These receptors all stem from an adult with an advanced solid tumor such as melanoma, head and neck, liver or kidney cancer.

This clone has only one observation. The chain couples TRBV11-1 to TRBJ2-1, with 9 bases aligning to TRBD2. Unmatched junction bases numbered 6, after V lost 1 base and J lost 8 bases. This CDR3 region has 15 residues. Germline-derived CDR1 and CDR2 are SGHAT and FQDESV (reference sequence). CDR3 bases: TGTGCCAGCAGCTTAGTGAGCGGGGGGTCCGATGAGCAGTTCTTC. It yields the protein CASSLVSGGSDEQFF. Supplemented by reference TRBV11-1 and TRBJ2-1, the full variable domain reads EAEVAQSPRYKITEKSQAVAFWCDPISGHATLYWYRQILGQGPELLVQFQDESVVDDSQLPKDRFSAERLKGVDSTLKIQPAELGDSAMYLCASSLVSGGSDEQFFGPGTRLTVL.

The J gene is TRBJ2-3, the V gene TRBV6-5; D might be TRBD2 (6 bases). This CDR3 has 14 residues. V shed 3 bases and J shed 3 bases, with 10 bases lying between them. CDR1 is MNHEY and CDR2 is SVGAGI in the germline V gene. CDR3 nucleotide sequence: TGTGCCAGCAGTTATCTGGGGAGGACAGATACGCAGTATTTT. Its protein product is CASSYLGRTDTQYF.

This clone appeared a single time. It is likely a read error, because the conserved phenylalanine at the end of the CDR3 is missing. The rearrangement uses TRBV9 and TRBJ2-3; tentatively, D is TRBD1 (6 bases). Trimming removed 0 bases at V and 6 bases at J, with 11 bases between. This CDR3 is 14 amino acids long. Per the germline V gene, CDR1 is SGDLS and CDR2 is YYNGEE. CDR3 DNA sequence: TGTGCCAGCAGCGTAGAGGGGGTCTGGGATACGCAGTATTTG. Encoded protein: CASSVEGVWDTQYL.

The rearrangement uses TRBV7-2 and TRBJ1-6, with D perhaps matching TRBD1 (6 bases). The CDR3 loop spans 16 amino acids. CDR1 is SGHTA, CDR2 FQGNSA, per germline. Trimming removed 2 bases at V and 8 bases at J, with 16 bases between. The CDR3 DNA follows: TGTGCCAGCAGCTTACCGGGGGGCTGGTCGGATTCACCCCTCCACTTT. Its protein product is CASSLPGGWSDSPLHF.

This chain joins TRBV29-1 and TRBJ1-1, with D perhaps matching TRBD1 (5 bases). Germline values: CDR1 SQVTM, CDR2 ANQGSEA. This CDR3 is built from 14 residues. V was trimmed by 4 bases and J by 4 bases, leaving 16 bases between them. The CDR3 reads CSVGRGGDRTEAFF. The CDR3 DNA follows: TGCAGCGTTGGGAGAGGAGGGGATCGCACTGAAGCTTTCTTT.

The chain recombines TRBV7-3 with TRBJ2-2, with 8 bases matching TRBD2. After removal of 1 base from V and 5 bases from J, the junction contained 3 bases not matched to a gene. The germline gives CDR1 SGHTA, CDR2 FQGTGA. The CDR3 loop spans 15 amino acids. The CDR3 is CASSLIAGGTGELFF. The CDR3 DNA reads TGTGCCAGCAGCTTAATTGCGGGAGGAACCGGGGAGCTGTTTTTT.

The V call is TRBV5-4, the J call TRBJ1-3; D remains unclear. CDR1 is SGHNT, CDR2 YYREEE, per germline (reference sequence). V was trimmed by 4 bases and J by 3 bases, leaving 17 bases between them. This CDR3 contains 16 residues. The CDR3, as DNA: TGTGCCAGCAGCCCAAGACTTGAGACCGATGGAAACACCATATATTTT. It encodes CASSPRLETDGNTIYF.

The chain couples TRBV6-5 to TRBJ1-2, with TRBD1 matching over 7 bases. J lost 0 bases, V lost 7 bases, and 2 bases had no gene match. The CDR3 runs to 13 residues. CDR1 and CDR2 from the germline V gene are MNHEY and SVGAGI. This CDR3 is CASTTGANYGYTF. The CDR3 coding sequence is TGTGCCAGCACAACAGGGGCTAACTATGGCTACACCTTC.

J is TRBJ2-7 and V is TRBV6-1, with D possibly matching TRBD2 (6 bases). This CDR3 is built from 13 residues. Trimming left V 6 bases short and J 5 bases short, with 14 bases between. Germline values: CDR1 MNHNS, CDR2 SASEGT. The CDR3 DNA reads TGTGCCAGCAGAGGAGGGCCGCATGACGAGCAGTACTTC. Its protein is CASRGGPHDEQYF.

This clone was seen once. This sample also contains other DNA sequences that code for the same CDR3. The chain employs TRBV11-3 and TRBJ2-7; no clear D. V was cut by 0 bases and J by 4 bases, with 1 base left in between. Germline-derived CDR1 and CDR2 are SGHNT and YENEEA. CDR3 size: 11 residues. The CDR3 sequence is CASSLEYEQYF. CDR3 nucleotide sequence: TGTGCCAGCAGCTTAGAATACGAGCAGTACTTC. The full variable domain, rest sourced from reference TRBV11-3 and TRBJ2-7, is EAGVVQSPRYKIIEKKQPVAFWCNPISGHNTLYWYLQNLGQGPELLIRYENEEAVDDSQLPKDRFSAERLKGVDSTLKIQPAELGDSAVYLCASSLEYEQYFGPGTRLTVT.

The rearrangement joins TRBV4-3 to TRBJ1-6, with D unresolved. The germline V gene encodes CDR1 LGHNA and CDR2 YSLEER. V lost 0 bases, J lost 8 bases, and 14 bases lay in between. The CDR3 has 16 residues. The CDR3, as DNA: TGCGCCAGCAGCCAAGATCCCCAGGCGTTTGATTCACCCCTCCACTTT. It specifies CASSQDPQAFDSPLHF.

This clone was seen a handful of times. The V and J genes are TRBV5-6 and TRBJ1-6; TRBD1 might be the D (5 bases). The CDR3 runs to 15 residues. Trimming pared 7 bases from V and 9 bases from J, leaving 20 bases between. Per the germline V gene, CDR1 is SGHDT and CDR2 is YYEEEE. For the CDR3, the DNA is TGTGCCAGCCAGAACTGGGGCGCTTCAATTTCACCCCTCCACTTT. It yields the protein CASQNWGASISPLHF. The whole variable domain, filled in from reference TRBV5-6 and TRBJ1-6, reads DAGVTQSPTHLIKTRGQQVTLRCSPKSGHDTVSWYQQALGQGPQFIFQYYEEEERQRGNFPDRFSGHQFPNYSSELNVNALLLGDSALYLCASQNWGASISPLHFGNGTRLTVT.

Turning to this clone: Other DNA sequences in this sample translate to the same CDR3. The J gene is TRBJ2-5, the V gene TRBV7-2, with 7 nucleotides matching TRBD2. The ends lost 1 base at V and 3 bases at J; junction bases unmatched: 11. The CDR3 spans 17 residues. CDR1 and CDR2 from the germline V gene are SGHTA and FQGNSA. CDR3 sequence (DNA): TGTGCCAGCAGCTTAGGGCCCTGGGGGGGAGGGGAAGAGACCCAGTACTTC. Residues: CASSLGPWGGGEETQYF.

This sequence joins TRBV9 and TRBJ2-7; D might be TRBD2 (7 bases). The CDR3 sequence is 18 residues long. The V and J ends lost 4 bases and 3 bases respectively, with 26 bases between them. CDR1 is SGDLS, CDR2 YYNGEE, per germline. Here the CDR3 reads CASSRGGGQTSPCYEQYF. CDR3 coding DNA: TGTGCCAGCAGCCGAGGGGGGGGGCAGACTTCCCCATGCTACGAGCAGTACTTC.

This rearrangement joins TRBV2 to TRBJ1-6; D is unresolved. Germline V gene lookup returns CDR1 SNHLY and CDR2 FYNNEI. The length of the CDR3 is 15 residues. V was trimmed by 7 bases and J by 6 bases, leaving 16 bases between them. CDR3 amino acids: CASTLGGWGNSPLHF. In DNA form, the CDR3 reads TGTGCCAGCACCCTAGGTGGGTGGGGTAATTCACCCCTCCACTTT.

In this sample, this clone turned up once. The chain employs TRBV14 and TRBJ2-1; D not resolved. CDR3 length: 12 residues. The germline V and J ends were trimmed by 4 bases and 6 bases, with 7 bases remaining between them. Germline CDR1 and CDR2: SGHDN and FVKESK. Here the CDR3 reads CASSPPANEQFF. For the CDR3, the DNA is TGTGCCAGCAGCCCACCAGCCAATGAGCAGTTCTTC.

The chain uses TRBV29-1 and TRBJ2-1; 8 bases match TRBD1. Unmatched junction bases numbered 4, after V lost 4 bases and J lost 8 bases. The CDR3 contains 12 residues. Germline assignment: CDR1 SQVTM and CDR2 ANQGSEA. This CDR3 is CSVGQGSDEQFF. CDR3 DNA: TGCAGCGTTGGACAGGGGTCGGATGAGCAGTTCTTC.

The chain combines TRBV29-1 with TRBJ1-2; TRBD1 might be the D (5 bases). Germline-derived CDR1 and CDR2 are SQVTM and ANQGSEA. Trimming left V 4 bases short and J 2 bases short, with 11 bases between. The CDR3 sequence is 13 residues long. DNA of the CDR3: TGCAGCGTTGGGATTCAGGGAAACTATGGCTACACCTTC. It translates to CSVGIQGNYGYTF.

The J gene is TRBJ2-7, the V gene TRBV6-5; TRBD2 matches at 7 bases. The V gene's germline CDR1 is MNHEY and CDR2 SVGAGI. The CDR3 consists of 12 residues. J lost 7 bases, V lost 5 bases, and 5 bases had no gene match. CDR3 in DNA: TGTGCCAGCAGTCCGGGGGGACGGGAGCAGTACTTC. Translation gives CASSPGGREQYF.